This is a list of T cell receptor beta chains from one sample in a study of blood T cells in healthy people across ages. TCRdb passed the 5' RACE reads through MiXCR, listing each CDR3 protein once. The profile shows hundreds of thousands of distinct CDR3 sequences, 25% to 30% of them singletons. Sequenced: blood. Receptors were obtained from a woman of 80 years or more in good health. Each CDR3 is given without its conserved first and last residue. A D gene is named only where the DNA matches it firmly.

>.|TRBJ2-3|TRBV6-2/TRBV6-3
ASSYGYLTDTQY
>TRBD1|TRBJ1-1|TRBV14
ASSHQGGGTEAF
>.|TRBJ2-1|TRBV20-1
SAPTFGGGSYNEQF
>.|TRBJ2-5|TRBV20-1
SARDKPAHPETQY
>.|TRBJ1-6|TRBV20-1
SARIQYNSPLH
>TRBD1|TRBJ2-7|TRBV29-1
SVTTGTYEQY
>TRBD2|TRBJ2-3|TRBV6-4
ASKRREGPTDTQY
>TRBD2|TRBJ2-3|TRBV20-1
SAAQTSGKTDTQY
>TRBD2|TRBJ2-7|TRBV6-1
ASSRVTASGGQSSYEQY
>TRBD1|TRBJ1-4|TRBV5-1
ASSSKMNRGQNEKLF
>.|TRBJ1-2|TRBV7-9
ASSLPVTTVTNYGYT
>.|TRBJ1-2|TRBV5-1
ASSTAGDANGYT
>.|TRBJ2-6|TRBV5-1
ASNWDNSGANVLT
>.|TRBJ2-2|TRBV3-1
ASSHEGITGELF
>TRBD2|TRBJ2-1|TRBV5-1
ASRVPGGGLYNEQF
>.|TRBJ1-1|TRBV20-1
SANPGWITEAF
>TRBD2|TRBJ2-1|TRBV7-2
ASSPQGGGGYNEQF
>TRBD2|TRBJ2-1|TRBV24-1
ATSDASGGVFNEQF
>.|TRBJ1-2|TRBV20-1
SARDRYGYT
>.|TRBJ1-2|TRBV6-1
ASSEGFNYGYT
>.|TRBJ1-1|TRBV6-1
ASSPSGISLMNTEAF
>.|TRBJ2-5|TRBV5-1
ASSLSSAVQETQY
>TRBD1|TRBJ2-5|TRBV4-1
ASSQLRGTGVSETQY
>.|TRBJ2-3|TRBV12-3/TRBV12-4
ASSVGPVSADTQY
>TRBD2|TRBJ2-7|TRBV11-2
ASSFGLAGEQY
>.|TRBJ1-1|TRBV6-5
ASSVRQTSTNTEAF
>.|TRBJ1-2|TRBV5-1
ASSLSRDLNYGYT
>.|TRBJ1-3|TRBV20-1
SARDAGRNTIY
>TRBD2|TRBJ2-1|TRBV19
ASSIPRGVYNEQF
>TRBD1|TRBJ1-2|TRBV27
ASSLKGPDRAYYGYT
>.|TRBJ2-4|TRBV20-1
SGGGGAGPKNIQY
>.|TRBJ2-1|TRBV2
ASIYGESSYNEQF
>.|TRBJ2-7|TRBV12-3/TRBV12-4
AGSYSYEQY
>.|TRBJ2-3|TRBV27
ASRSVSTDTQY
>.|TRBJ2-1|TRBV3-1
ASSQPGVLYSEQF
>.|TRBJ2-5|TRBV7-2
ASSLRFVGRGVQETQY
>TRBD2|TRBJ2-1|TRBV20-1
SASPSGGYNEQF
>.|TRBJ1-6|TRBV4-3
ASSQELERGININSPLH
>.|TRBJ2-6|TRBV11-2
ASTPGQGVLSGANVLT
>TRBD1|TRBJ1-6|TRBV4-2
ASSQLGTGDNSPLH
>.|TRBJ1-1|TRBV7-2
ASSLWASMNTEAF
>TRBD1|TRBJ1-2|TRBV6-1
ASSEWTGQDT
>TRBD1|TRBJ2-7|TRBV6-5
ASSPTGTGVSYEQY
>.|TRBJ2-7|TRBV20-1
SARPPGRGYEQY
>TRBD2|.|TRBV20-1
SAWTSGNEQY
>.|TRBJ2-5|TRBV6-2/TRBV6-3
ASSSQDETQY
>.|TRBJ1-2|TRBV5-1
AGSIDIRYGYT
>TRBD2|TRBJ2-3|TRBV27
ASSLSGLAGNTQY
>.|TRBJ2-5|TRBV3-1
ASSQDGWQETQY
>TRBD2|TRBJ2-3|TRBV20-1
SAGASGGTAGDTQY